These 21 T cell receptor beta chains came from one sample sequenced in a study of T cells after yellow fever vaccination (dated by TCRdb to about 2019). The library was prepared using 5' RACE. Reads for this sample came from an Illumina NovaSeq 6000. TCRdb passed the public sequencing reads through fastp at Q25 and MiXCR, retaining productive beta sequences. Merged by CDR3 protein, the rows form single entries marked with the most common genes and DNA. The sample profile shows roughly 400,000 distinct CDR3 sequences; 18% of them were found once. Over 15% of the sample is in the top ten clones. The treatment or condition label, as the study defines it: live attenuated yellow fever vaccine strain. Sequences were derived from PBMCs, sampled before the yellow fever booster vaccination. Receptors originate from a man aged 18 to 29 who received the YFV17D yellow fever vaccine.

V and J are TRBV2 and TRBJ1-2, with D possibly matching TRBD1 (6 bases). CDR3 length equals 11 residues. The V and J ends lost 6 bases and 8 bases respectively, with 10 bases between them. CDR1 is SNHLY, CDR2 FYNNEI, per germline. CDR3: CASRQGDGYTF. For the CDR3, the DNA is TGTGCCAGCAGACAGGGCGACGGCTACACCTTC.

J is TRBJ1-5 and V is TRBV7-9, with 9 bases that match TRBD1. J was trimmed by 5 bases and V by 5 bases; bases with no gene match: 4. Germline lookup yields CDR1 SEHNR and CDR2 FQNEAQ (reference sequence). CDR3 length: 14 amino acids. The CDR3, as DNA: TGTGCCAGCAGCCGTGGACAGGGGTATCAGCCCCAGCATTTT. This translates into CASSRGQGYQPQHF. The full variable domain, rest sourced from reference TRBV7-9 and TRBJ1-5, is DTGVSQNPRHKITKRGQNVTFRCDPISEHNRLYWYRQTLGQGPEFLTYFQNEAQLEKSRLLSDRFSAERPKGSFSTLEIQRTEQGDSAMYLCASSRGQGYQPQHFGDGTRLSIL.

Only a few counts were recorded for this clonotype. The chain employs TRBV5-4 and TRBJ2-5; 8 bases agree with TRBD2. Germline V gene sequence: CDR1 SGHNT, CDR2 YYREEE (reference sequence). V dropped 6 bases and J dropped 5; count of bases not matched to a gene: 9. This CDR3 is 14 amino acids long. This chain's CDR3 is CASKSAGGKETQYF. The CDR3 DNA follows: TGTGCCAGCAAAAGCGCGGGGGGCAAGGAGACCCAGTACTTC. Drawing the rest from reference TRBV5-4 and TRBJ2-5, the complete variable domain is ETGVTQSPTHLIKTRGQQVTLRCSSQSGHNTVSWYQQALGQGPQFIFQYYREEENGRGNFPPRFSGLQFPNYSSELNVNALELDDSALYLCASKSAGGKETQYFGPGTRLLVL.

In its sample, this clonotype was seen a few times. The chain couples TRBV7-2 to TRBJ1-5; tentative D call: TRBD1 (5 bases). Germline values: CDR1 SGHTA, CDR2 FQGNSA. V was shortened by 5 bases and J by 2 bases, with 10 bases between the two germline ends. The CDR3 is made up of 14 amino acids. As DNA, the CDR3 is TGTGCCAGCAGCCTACAGGATCGCAATCAGCCCCAGCATTTT. Protein sequence: CASSLQDRNQPQHF. Supplemented by reference TRBV7-2 and TRBJ1-5, the full variable domain reads GAGVSQSPSNKVTEKGKDVELRCDPISGHTALYWYRQSLGQGLEFLIYFQGNSAPDKSGLPSDRFSAERTGGSVSTLTIQRTQQEDSAVYLCASSLQDRNQPQHFGDGTRLSIL.

This clonotype was picked up a small number of times. The rearrangement links TRBV6-5 to TRBJ2-7; 8 bases are shared with TRBD1. There are 16 residues in the CDR3. J gave up 4 bases and V 5 bases, and 13 bases lay outside the gene matches. Per germline, CDR1 MNHEY and CDR2 SVGAGI. The CDR3 protein is CASSPPPGQGSYEQYF. CDR3 coding DNA: TGTGCCAGCAGTCCCCCCCCCGGACAGGGCTCTTACGAGCAGTACTTC.

This clonotype was counted a few times. V usage is TRBV7-2 and J usage is TRBJ2-3; D may be TRBD2 (5 bases). The CDR3 contains 13 residues. CDR1 and CDR2 (germline): SGHTA, FQGNSA. V lost 0 bases and J 7 bases, leaving 8 bases between the germline ends. The CDR3 DNA sequence: TGTGCCAGCAGCTTAGCCGACTACTATACGCAGTATTTT. It codes for CASSLADYYTQYF.

This clonotype was counted a few times. The V and J genes are TRBV12-5 and TRBJ2-1; the match to TRBD1 covers 8 bases. The CDR3 totals 17 residues. CDR1 is LGHNT and CDR2 is FRNRAP in the germline V gene. The junction had 12 bases not matched to a gene; V was cut back by 1 base and J by 7 bases. The CDR3 spells CASGLAIGQGAINEQFF. The CDR3 nucleotides are TGTGCTAGTGGTTTGGCGATAGGTCAGGGGGCTATTAATGAGCAGTTCTTC.

This clonotype was seen a few times. The chain uses TRBV7-3 and TRBJ2-2; no clear D gene. Germline CDR1 SGHTA, CDR2 FQGTGA. The CDR3 consists of 12 residues. V was pared by 4 bases and J by 7 bases, with 7 bases between. The CDR3 region has the DNA TGTGCCAGCAGCTCCTCTCTCGGGGAGCTGTTTTTT. Amino acids: CASSSSLGELFF.

This clonotype was seen many times. The genes are TRBV2 and TRBJ2-3; no clear D. Germline V gene sequence: CDR1 SNHLY, CDR2 FYNNEI. V was shortened by 6 bases and J by 6 bases, with 10 bases between the two germline ends. The CDR3 is 12 residues long. CDR3 nucleotide sequence: TGTGCCAGCAGGGCAGAGGTGGATACGCAGTATTTT. Amino acids: CASRAEVDTQYF.

This clonotype appeared once. V usage is TRBV6-5 and J usage is TRBJ1-1; 7 positions match TRBD1. With V trimmed by 2 bases and J by 8 bases, 5 bases remained unmatched. Germline assignment: CDR1 MNHEY and CDR2 SVGAGI. CDR3 length equals 13 residues. The CDR3 region is CASSYGQAGEAFF. The CDR3 bases are TGTGCCAGCAGTTACGGACAGGCGGGCGAAGCTTTCTTT.

V gene TRBV4-1 combines with J gene TRBJ1-2; tentatively, D is TRBD1 (5 bases). The CDR3 runs 15 residues. Per the germline V gene, CDR1 is MGHRA and CDR2 is YSYEKL. The V and J ends lost 3 bases and 11 bases respectively, with 22 bases between them. The CDR3: CASSQALREGRRYTF. DNA of the CDR3: TGCGCCAGCAGCCAGGCTCTCAGGGAGGGGAGGCGATACACCTTC.

This clonotype was seen only a few times. The chain carries TRBV30 and TRBJ1-1; no definite D call. Between the trimmed V and J ends, which lost 8 bases and 7 bases, there was a span of 11 bases. CDR1 and CDR2 (germline): GTSNPN, SVGIG (reference sequence). This CDR3 is built from 10 residues. The CDR3 region is CAGGWNEAFF. CDR3 DNA sequence: TGTGCCGGAGGGTGGAATGAAGCTTTCTTT.

This clonotype was found a few times. The chain uses TRBV3-1 and TRBJ1-1, with D maybe TRBD1 (5 bases). Germline CDR1 is LGHDT and CDR2 is YNNKEL (reference sequence). The germline V and J ends were trimmed by 5 bases and 5 bases, with 15 bases remaining between them. This CDR3 has 14 residues. The CDR3 nucleotides are TGTGCCAGCAGCTTCTTCAGGGATGGAACTGAAGCTTTCTTT. Its translation: CASSFFRDGTEAFF.

This chain uses TRBV9 with TRBJ2-7, with D possibly being TRBD1 or TRBD2 (5 bases each). There are 16 residues in the CDR3. From germline, CDR1 is SGDLS and CDR2 YYNGEE. Trimming left V 0 bases short and J 6 bases short, with 19 bases between. CDR3 in amino acids: CASSVAPQGTRLEQYF. The CDR3 nucleotides read TGTGCCAGCAGCGTAGCTCCGCAGGGAACTAGGCTCGAGCAGTACTTC.

The chain links TRBV7-8 to TRBJ2-3; D is perhaps TRBD1 or TRBD2 (6 bases each). The CDR3 consists of 16 residues. Germline CDR1 is SGHVS and CDR2 is FQNEAQ. Trimming shortened V by 2 bases and J by 5 bases, and 17 bases separated the two germline ends. The CDR3 sequence is CASSLSYGGLVDTQYF. The CDR3, as DNA: TGTGCCAGCAGCTTAAGTTACGGGGGCTTAGTAGATACGCAGTATTTT.

V usage is TRBV24-1 and J usage is TRBJ1-2, with a weak D call TRBD1 (5 bases). The germline CDR1 and CDR2 sequences are KGHDR and SFDVKD. CDR3 length: 12 amino acids. V dropped 9 bases and J dropped 1 base, with 8 bases sitting between them. The CDR3 region has the DNA TGTGCCACCTATGACAGTAACTATGGCTACACCTTC. This codes for CATYDSNYGYTF.

The table lists this clonotype with many counts. This chain uses TRBV6-5 with TRBJ2-5; TRBD2 matches at 10 bases. V was clipped by 6 bases and J by 4 bases; unmatched bases: 8. The CDR3 runs 15 residues. CDR1 MNHEY and CDR2 SVGAGI come from the germline V gene. In nucleotides, the CDR3 is TGTGCCAGCAGGAGCGGGGGGGCCGTCCCAGAGACCCAGTACTTC. Its translation is CASRSGGAVPETQYF.

The CDR3 bases are TGTGCCAGCAGCCAGTGGGGCGGGGGGCCCTACGAGCAGTACTTC. It encodes CASSQWGGGPYEQYF. The chain uses TRBV4-2 and TRBJ2-7; 8 nucleotides line up with TRBD2. Germline V gives CDR1 LGHNA, CDR2 YNFKEQ. The CDR3 contains 15 residues. V was pared by 3 bases and J by 2 bases, with 6 bases of the junction left unmatched.

The genes are TRBV5-1 and TRBJ2-3; D may be TRBD1 (6 bases). The germline V gene encodes CDR1 SGHRS and CDR2 YFSETQ. The CDR3 sequence is 15 residues long. V lost 4 bases and J 2 bases, leaving 14 bases between the germline ends. In nucleotides, the CDR3 is TGCGCCAGCAGCCCCGGACAGTTAATCACAGATACGCAGTATTTT. Residues: CASSPGQLITDTQYF. Full variable domain (remainder filled in from reference TRBV5-1 and TRBJ2-3): KAGVTQTPRYLIKTRGQQVTLSCSPISGHRSVSWYQQTPGQGLQFLFEYFSETQRNKGNFPGRFSGRQFSNSRSEMNVSTLELGDSALYLCASSPGQLITDTQYFGPGTRLTVL.

This clonotype was found a few times. CDR3 coding DNA: TGCGCCAGCAGCCCAAACCTGGGACAGGGAGTCTACGAGCAGTACTTC. Amino acids: CASSPNLGQGVYEQYF. This rearrangement joins TRBV10-1 to TRBJ2-7, with 9 bases matching TRBD1. CDR1 WNHNN and CDR2 SYGVQD come from the germline V gene (reference sequence). The length of the CDR3 is 16 residues. V lost 6 bases to trimming and J lost 3 bases; unmatched junction nucleotides: 12.

There are a few counts of this clonotype. The chain joins TRBV5-6 to TRBJ2-7; a possible D gene is TRBD2 (5 bases). Per the germline V gene, CDR1 is SGHDT and CDR2 is YYEEEE. The CDR3 runs 14 residues. Between the trimmed V and J ends, which lost 5 bases and 7 bases, there was a span of 19 bases. CDR3 region: CASSFGLAFGEQYV. The CDR3 DNA reads TGTGCCAGCAGTTTTGGACTCGCGTTTGGAGAGCAGTACGTC.